These 9 T cell receptor beta chains originate from one sample sequenced in a study of T cell repertoires in cytomegalovirus infection. Using its own MiXCR run on the reads, TCRdb lists one record per CDR3 protein. The sample comprises approximately 1,000,000 distinct CDR3 sequences, 25% to 40% of which are singletons, and under 15% rests with the top ten. These TCRs' antigens remain unknown. The specimen comprised cultured CD8+ T cells from PBMCs, sampled from culture after CMV antigen stimulation. Every receptor here comes from a human donor in good health (CMV status not recorded). Some clones in this sample may be carry-over from other donors' samples.

This chain uses TRBV7-8 with TRBJ2-2; TRBD2 aligns across 12 bases. Per germline, CDR1 SGHVS and CDR2 FQNEAQ. CDR3 length: 19 residues. V dropped 1 base and J dropped 3; count of bases not matched to a gene: 9. The DNA for the CDR3 is TGTGCCAGCAGCTTAGTTCATCTAGCGGGGGGGCTAGACACCGGGGAGCTGTTTTTT. Residues: CASSLVHLAGGLDTGELFF. Filled out from reference TRBV7-8 and TRBJ2-2, the complete variable domain reads GAGVSQSPRYKVAKRGQDVALRCDPISGHVSLFWYQQALGQGPEFLTYFQNEAQLDKSGLPSDRFFAERPEGSVSTLKIQRTQQEDSAVYLCASSLVHLAGGLDTGELFFGEGSRLTVL.

This chain connects TRBV6-2 or TRBV6-3 to TRBJ2-7, with TRBD2 matching 9 bases. This CDR3 is 17 amino acids long. Trimming took 6 bases from V and 2 from J; bases not matched to a gene: 14. Germline V CDR1 and CDR2: MNHEY, SVGEGT. The chain's CDR3 is CASSSTKSVAGAYEQYV. CDR3 nucleotide sequence: TGTGCCAGCAGCTCTACCAAGTCGGTAGCGGGGGCCTACGAGCAGTACGTC.

This clonotype was observed a handful of times. The rearrangement links TRBV6-1 to TRBJ1-1; 10 positions agree with TRBD1. Trimming took 8 bases from V and 0 from J; bases not matched to a gene: 6. There are 15 residues in the CDR3. CDR1 MNHNS and CDR2 SASEGT come from the germline V gene. The CDR3 DNA is TGTGCCAGCGGGGGGACAGGGGTGCTGAACACTGAAGCTTTCTTT. It codes for CASGGTGVLNTEAFF.

This clonotype was counted only a few times. V and J are TRBV27 and TRBJ1-6; 7 bases are a match to TRBD1. The CDR3 loop spans 13 amino acids. V was clipped by 10 bases and J by 8 bases; unmatched bases: 8. The germline gives CDR1 MNHEY, CDR2 SMNVEV (reference sequence). The DNA of the CDR3 is TGTGCCACCATGACAGGGTGGGATTCACCCCTCCACTTT. It codes for CATMTGWDSPLHF.

This clonotype came up a few times. The chain links TRBV7-9 to TRBJ2-5; D remains unclear. Per germline, CDR1 SEHNR and CDR2 FQNEAQ (reference sequence). V lost 5 bases and J lost 10, with 14 bases in between. The CDR3 covers 12 residues. The CDR3 protein is CASSPRGRFQYF. The CDR3 DNA is TGTGCCAGCAGCCCTAGAGGCCGGTTCCAGTACTTC.

This clonotype appeared a few times. CDR3 in DNA: TGCGCCAGCAGCTCGGGACAGGGGTGGAACACTGAAGCTTTCTTT. Protein sequence: CASSSGQGWNTEAFF. This chain uses TRBV5-1 with TRBJ1-1; 10 bases are shared with TRBD1. Germline values: CDR1 SGHRS, CDR2 YFSETQ. There are 15 residues in the CDR3. V shed 3 bases, J shed 1 base, and the junction held 3 bases outside the gene matches. Variable domain in full (rest from reference TRBV5-1 and TRBJ1-1): KAGVTQTPRYLIKTRGQQVTLSCSPISGHRSVSWYQQTPGQGLQFLFEYFSETQRNKGNFPGRFSGRQFSNSRSEMNVSTLELGDSALYLCASSSGQGWNTEAFFGQGTRLTVV.

This clonotype occurred once. This chain links TRBV6-8 with TRBJ1-1, with TRBD1 identical over 7 bases. After removal of 6 bases from V and 2 bases from J, the junction contained 12 bases not matched to a gene. The CDR3 sequence is 16 residues long. Germline V gene lookup returns CDR1 MNHGY and CDR2 SAAAGT. The chain's CDR3 is CASSSRTGQFNTEAFF. The CDR3 coding sequence is TGTGCCAGCAGCTCAAGGACAGGCCAATTTAACACTGAAGCTTTCTTT.

In its sample, this clonotype was seen many times. This rearrangement joins TRBV12-5 to TRBJ1-5; tentative D call: TRBD1 (5 bases). Looked up from germline, CDR1 is LGHNT and CDR2 is FRNRAP. This CDR3 has 14 residues. Deletions cut 7 bases from V and 7 bases from J, with 17 bases between. The CDR3 here is CASVRGDRGQPQHF. In DNA form, the CDR3 reads TGTGCTAGTGTTCGGGGGGACCGAGGCCAGCCCCAGCATTTT. The full variable domain, completed using reference TRBV12-5 and TRBJ1-5, is DARVTQTPRHKVTEMGQEVTMRCQPILGHNTVFWYRQTMMQGLELLAYFRNRAPLDDSGMPKDRFSAEMPDATLATLKIQPSEPRDSAVYFCASVRGDRGQPQHFGDGTRLSIL.

This clonotype showed up many times. This chain joins TRBV19 and TRBJ2-1, with 9 bases aligning to TRBD2. CDR3 size: 17 residues. Germline assignment: CDR1 LNHDA and CDR2 SQIVND (reference sequence). Unmatched junction bases numbered 12, after V lost 5 bases and J lost 4 bases. CDR3 sequence reads: CASSSFYSGGPYNEQFF. CDR3 in DNA: TGTGCCAGTAGTTCCTTTTATAGCGGGGGCCCTTACAATGAGCAGTTCTTC.